A single sample gave rise to the 25 T cell receptor beta chains below, sequenced in a study of cytomegalovirus exposure and HLA in healthy donors. 13 Jbeta primers and 60 Vbeta primers were used for the PCR. Here immunoSEQ multiplex PCR was the method, and the copy in TCRdb shows in-frame clones only, minus some. The data contain some 110,000 clones, under 85% of them singletons. The sample taken for sequencing was PBMCs. Receptors were obtained from a woman aged 40 to 50 in good health and CMV-seropositive.

This sequence joins TRBV18 and TRBJ1-4, with 10 bases that match TRBD1. V shed 8 bases, J shed 7 bases, and the junction held 7 bases outside the gene matches. In germline, CDR1 is KGHSH, CDR2 LQKENI. This CDR3 region has 14 residues. CDR3: CASRRQGASEKLFF. The DNA of the CDR3 is TGTGCCAGCCGCCGACAGGGGGCTAGTGAAAAACTGTTTTTT.

The chain couples TRBV27 to TRBJ1-6; TRBD1 matches at 9 bases. The CDR3 is 15 residues long. Germline V gene lookup returns CDR1 MNHEY and CDR2 SMNVEV (reference sequence). Trimming removed 5 bases from V and 10 bases from J; junction bases left unmatched: 9. This chain's CDR3 is CASSDRGGLGSPLHF. The CDR3 DNA reads TGTGCCAGCAGTGACAGGGGGGGGCTTGGGTCACCCCTCCACTTT.

The CDR3 nucleotides are TGTGCCAGCAGCCGGCAGGCGACAGATCAGCCCCAGCATTTT. It yields the protein CASSRQATDQPQHF. This chain connects TRBV6-6 to TRBJ1-5; a weak D match, TRBD1 (5 bases). Trimming pared 6 bases from V and 5 bases from J, leaving 14 bases between. The CDR3 covers 14 residues. Germline CDR1 and CDR2: MNHNY and SVGAGI (reference sequence).

The gene calls are TRBV18 and TRBJ1-3; 9 nucleotides agree with TRBD1. This CDR3 contains 15 residues. CDR1 and CDR2 from the germline V gene are KGHSH and LQKENI. J lost 4 bases, V lost 5 bases, and 6 bases had no gene match. The CDR3 DNA is TGTGCCAGCTCAGAAGGACAGGGGCCAGGAAACACCATATATTTT. This gives the protein CASSEGQGPGNTIYF. Full variable domain (rest looked up from reference TRBV18 and TRBJ1-3): NAGVMQNPRHLVRRRGQEARLRCSPMKGHSHVYWYRQLPEEGLKFMVYLQKENIIDESGMPKERFSAEFPKEGPSILRIQQVVRGDSAAYFCASSEGQGPGNTIYFGEGSWLTVV.

The chain is built from TRBV29-1 and TRBJ2-5; 9 bases agree with TRBD1. V was clipped by 8 bases and J by 5 bases; unmatched bases: 6. Germline V gives CDR1 SQVTM, CDR2 ANQGSEA. This CDR3 comprises 12 residues. The CDR3 loop reads CSPRTGEETQYF. The CDR3 nucleotides are TGCAGCCCCCGGACAGGGGAGGAGACCCAGTACTTC.

CDR3 protein: CASRPSGTGGGTEAFF. CDR3 nucleotides: TGTGCCAGCAGACCCTCGGGGACAGGGGGCGGCACTGAAGCTTTCTTT. J is TRBJ1-1 and V is TRBV28, with 12 bases aligning to TRBD1. The germline V gene has CDR1 MDHEN and CDR2 SYDVKM. The CDR3 consists of 16 residues. V lost 6 bases and J lost 4; bases outside the gene matches: 9.

This clone was counted between two and nine times. The chain employs TRBV4-2 and TRBJ2-3; D is uncertain. Germline CDR1 LGHNA, CDR2 YNFKEQ. This CDR3 contains 16 residues. Trimming left V 0 bases short and J 2 bases short, with 12 bases between. For the CDR3, the DNA is TGTGCCAGCAGCCAAGAGAATCGCGGCTCCACAGATACGCAGTATTTT. Translating it yields CASSQENRGSTDTQYF.

J is TRBJ2-7 and V is TRBV19, with D possibly matching TRBD1 (6 bases). Germline V CDR1 and CDR2: LNHDA, SQIVND (reference sequence). Trimming took 5 bases from V and 2 from J, leaving 10 bases between them. CDR3 length equals 13 residues. CDR3 region: CASSPRGTYEQYF. The CDR3 DNA sequence: TGTGCCAGTAGTCCCAGGGGCACCTACGAGCAGTACTTC.

The V gene is TRBV2, the J gene TRBJ2-7; TRBD1 is a possible D gene (6 bases). V gave up 0 bases and J gave up 1 base, with 10 bases separating them. Per the germline V gene, CDR1 is SNHLY and CDR2 is FYNNEI. This CDR3 is 15 amino acids long. The CDR3 sequence is CASSEALRGSYEQYF. As DNA, the CDR3 is TGTGCCAGCAGTGAAGCGCTTAGGGGGTCCTACGAGCAGTACTTC.

The V gene is TRBV5-4, the J gene TRBJ1-1; D is unclear. CDR1 is SGHNT and CDR2 is YYREEE in the germline V gene (reference sequence). The V and J ends lost 4 bases and 0 bases respectively, with 13 bases between them. This CDR3 has 15 amino acids. CDR3 bases: TGTGCCAGCAGCGACTATCGGGTGTTGAACACTGAAGCTTTCTTT. This codes for CASSDYRVLNTEAFF.

This clone was found a few times. The chain combines TRBV5-6 with TRBJ1-1; the D gene is possibly TRBD1 (6 bases). V gave up 1 base and J gave up 5 bases, with 15 bases separating them. The CDR3 covers 15 residues. CDR1 and CDR2 (germline): SGHDT, YYEEEE. CDR3 loop: CASSLLQGSGTEAFF. CDR3 DNA: TGTGCCAGCAGCTTGCTTCAGGGGTCGGGGACTGAAGCTTTCTTT.

The chain links TRBV5-1 to TRBJ2-5; 11 nucleotides line up with TRBD2. V shed 0 bases and J 4 bases; nucleotides not matched to a gene: 5. Germline V lookup: CDR1 SGHRS, CDR2 YFSETQ. The CDR3 contains 16 residues. CDR3 protein: CASSLVLGLAGETQYF. In DNA form, the CDR3 reads TGCGCCAGCAGCTTGGTCCTTGGACTAGCGGGAGAGACCCAGTACTTC.

This chain joins TRBV19 and TRBJ1-5; TRBD1 aligns across 7 bases. Unmatched junction bases numbered 9, after V lost 3 bases and J lost 1 base. Germline values: CDR1 LNHDA, CDR2 SQIVND (reference sequence). This CDR3 comprises 17 residues. The CDR3 bases are TGTGCCAGTAGTATCCGACAGGGAGCTGTGAGCAATCAGCCCCAGCATTTT. Its protein product is CASSIRQGAVSNQPQHF.

The rearrangement joins TRBV30 to TRBJ2-2, with 9 bases fitting TRBD1. Losses at the gene ends were 5 bases for V and 4 bases for J; bases not matched to a gene: 11. The germline V gene has CDR1 GTSNPN and CDR2 SVGIG (reference sequence). This CDR3 has 16 amino acids. The CDR3 is CAWGKNRGRSTGELFF. The CDR3 DNA reads TGTGCCTGGGGGAAAAACAGGGGGCGCAGCACCGGGGAGCTGTTTTTT.

Here the CDR3 reads CASSFDPGQGLRNEQFF. The CDR3, as DNA: TGTGCCAGCAGTTTCGACCCGGGACAGGGGTTGAGGAATGAGCAGTTCTTC. This rearrangement joins TRBV6-4 to TRBJ2-1; the match to TRBD1 covers 10 bases. Germline CDR1 MRHNA, CDR2 SNTAGT. With V trimmed by 5 bases and J by 7 bases, 14 bases remained unmatched. The CDR3 is made up of 17 amino acids.

The chain couples TRBV7-8 to TRBJ1-2; D perhaps matches TRBD1 (5 bases). Germline V gene lookup returns CDR1 SGHVS and CDR2 FQNEAQ. This CDR3 spans 15 amino acids. The V gene lost 5 bases and the J gene lost 4 bases, with 17 bases spanning the gap. The CDR3 bases are TGTGCCAGCAGCATTACCGGGACTTCTGGCTATGGCTACACCTTC. Encoded protein: CASSITGTSGYGYTF. Based on the CDR3 plus reference TRBV7-8 and TRBJ1-2, the full variable domain is GAGVSQSPRYKVAKRGQDVALRCDPISGHVSLFWYQQALGQGPEFLTYFQNEAQLDKSGLPSDRFFAERPEGSVSTLKIQRTQQEDSAVYLCASSITGTSGYGYTFGSGTRLTVV.

The V call is TRBV18, the J call TRBJ1-2; D might be TRBD1 (6 bases). Germline V lookup: CDR1 KGHSH, CDR2 LQKENI. The length of the CDR3 is 13 residues. Trimming took off 3 bases at V and 4 bases at J, with 9 bases between the two ends. The CDR3 DNA sequence: TGTGCCAGCTCACCGGGGGCACGCTATGGCTACACCTTC. This gives the protein CASSPGARYGYTF.

In its sample, this clone was seen a few times. V gene TRBV12-2 combines with J gene TRBJ1-2; no check of the table's D call, TRBD1, against the DNA was made. TRBV12-2 is flagged as a pseudogene. The CDR3 extends over 15 amino acids. The CDR3 DNA reads as TGTGCCAGCAGCTCAATGGGACAGATTAACTATGGCTACACCTTC. Translated: CASSSMGQINYGYTF.

The chain uses TRBV18 and TRBJ2-1; maybe TRBD2 (7 bases). The CDR3 consists of 16 residues. Germline loops: CDR1 KGHSH, CDR2 LQKENI. Trimming removed 3 bases from V and 4 bases from J, with 16 bases in between. DNA of the CDR3: TGTGCCAGCTCACCCCTTAGCCGGGGGGCTTACAATGAGCAGTTCTTC. Translated: CASSPLSRGAYNEQFF.

V is TRBV15 and J is TRBJ2-7; D possibly corresponds to TRBD1 (7 bases). Germline CDR1 reads LNHNV; CDR2 reads YYDKDF (reference sequence). This CDR3 comprises 14 residues. V gave up 3 bases and J gave up 5 bases, with 14 bases separating them. CDR3 sequence: CATSSGGTDNEQYF. The CDR3 DNA sequence: TGTGCCACCAGCAGTGGGGGGACAGACAACGAGCAGTACTTC.

The CDR3, as DNA: TGTGCCAGCAGCCCTCGGACAGGGGAGGAAACTTTCTTT. This gives the protein CASSPRTGEETFF. The V call is TRBV7-9, the J call TRBJ1-1, with 9 bases matching TRBD1. CDR3 size: 13 residues. CDR1 SEHNR and CDR2 FQNEAQ come from the germline V gene (reference sequence). Losses at the gene ends were 5 bases for V and 12 bases for J; bases not matched to a gene: 10.

This chain connects TRBV30 to TRBJ1-2; TRBD1 matches 7 bases. The CDR3 loop spans 12 amino acids. Germline CDR1 and CDR2: GTSNPN and SVGIG (reference sequence). V lost 5 bases and J lost 3; bases outside the gene matches: 3. CDR3 coding DNA: TGTGCCTGGGGACAGGCCTACTATGGCTACACCTTC. It yields the protein CAWGQAYYGYTF.

The V gene is TRBV2, the J gene TRBJ1-5; D possibly corresponds to TRBD1 (6 bases). The CDR3 loop spans 13 amino acids. The V gene lost 7 bases and the J gene lost 12 bases, with 19 bases spanning the gap. Germline values: CDR1 SNHLY, CDR2 FYNNEI. The CDR3 here is CASNPSGGQGQHF. CDR3 nucleotides: TGTGCCAGCAACCCCAGCGGGGGCCAGGGCCAGCATTTT.

This clone has a handful of counts. The V and J genes are TRBV11-2 and TRBJ1-4, with D tentatively TRBD1 (5 bases). The V end lost 5 bases, the J end lost 7 bases, and 17 bases lay between the germline ends. In germline, CDR1 is SGHAT, CDR2 FQNNGV. The CDR3 contains 15 residues. The CDR3: CASSPPRGWREKLFF. The DNA of the CDR3 is TGTGCCAGCAGCCCGCCCCGGGGGTGGCGTGAAAAACTGTTTTTT.

The chain couples TRBV10-3 to TRBJ2-2, with TRBD1 as a possible D gene (6 bases). V lost 6 bases, J lost 7 bases, and 15 bases lay in between. The germline CDR1 and CDR2 sequences are ENHRY and SYGVKD. This CDR3 region has 14 residues. The CDR3 spells CAIRPTGWGGELFF. The CDR3 nucleotides read TGTGCCATCAGACCAACAGGGTGGGGCGGGGAGCTGTTTTTT.